The 31 T cell receptor beta chains below all came from one sample that was sequenced in a study of graft-versus-host responses after intestinal transplantation (dated by TCRdb to the early 2020s). Library method: the immunoSEQ multiplex PCR assay. In TCRdb, the immuneACCESS table is reduced to in-frame sequences with V and J assigned. These tables do not hold every clone; where another copy was compared, an unresolved V gene accounts for under half, and the others remain unexplained. The sample table records some 8,700 clones; approximately 33% of these occur just once. 5% to 5.5% of the sample is in the top ten clones. Explained via the paper, the time point label denotes: cells obtained before transplantation from donor or recipient. Source: alloreactive CD4+ T cells from a mixed lymphocyte reaction culture, taken before intestinal transplant. Per the publication, the cell subset or site label means: CFSE-low proliferating T cells sorted from approximately 6-day pre-transplant mixed lymphocyte reaction (GvH or HvG direction). The source is a human patient who received an intestinal transplant.

This chain connects TRBV14 to TRBJ2-3; TRBD2 is a possible D gene (6 bases). In germline, CDR1 is SGHDN, CDR2 FVKESK. CDR3 length equals 16 residues. Trimming took 4 bases from V and 1 from J, leaving 15 bases between them. The CDR3 coding sequence is TGTGCCAGCAGCCGGGTCGCGGGGCGGGGCACAGATACGCAGTATTTT. It specifies CASSRVAGRGTDTQYF.

This chain uses TRBV20-1 with TRBJ2-7, with TRBD2 matching 7 bases. CDR1 DFQATT and CDR2 SNEGSKA come from the germline V gene (reference sequence). This CDR3 has 11 amino acids. J gave up 2 bases and V 6 bases, and 1 base lay outside the gene matches. The CDR3 loop is CSASGTYEQYF. CDR3 DNA sequence: TGCAGTGCCAGCGGGACCTACGAGCAGTACTTC.

This clone was recorded a few times. The rearrangement links TRBV2 to TRBJ2-5, with 7 bases matching TRBD1. The J segment lost 4 bases and the V segment lost 7 bases, leaving 9 bases of the junction unmatched. There are 14 residues in the CDR3. Germline V gives CDR1 SNHLY, CDR2 FYNNEI. This CDR3 is CASNPDRARETQYF. As DNA, the CDR3 is TGTGCCAGCAACCCTGACAGGGCCAGAGAGACCCAGTACTTC. Variable domain in full (rest from reference TRBV2 and TRBJ2-5): EPEVTQTPSHQVTQMGQEVILRCVPISNHLYFYWYRQILGQKVEFLVSFYNNEISEKSEIFDDQFSVERPDGSNFTLKIRSTKLEDSAMYFCASNPDRARETQYFGPGTRLLVL.

By its share, this clone is medium-sized. Sequence at one end of the junction differs from germline and may be a read error. The chain is built from TRBV2 and TRBJ2-1; no firm D call. The germline V gene encodes CDR1 SNHLY and CDR2 FYNNEI. This CDR3 has 12 residues. CDR3 in amino acids: CASCEYVNEQFF. DNA of the CDR3: TGTGCCAGCTGTGAGTATGTCAATGAGCAGTTCTTC.

This clone came up a few times. The V call is TRBV7-9, the J call TRBJ2-2; possible D gene TRBD2, 6 bases. The CDR3 totals 17 residues. V was shortened by 5 bases and J by 3 bases, with 19 bases between the two germline ends. The germline CDR1 and CDR2 sequences are SEHNR and FQNEAQ (reference sequence). CDR3 in DNA: TGTGCCAGCAGCCCCGTGTATTGGGGGGTAGACACCGGGGAGCTGTTTTTT. Its protein product is CASSPVYWGVDTGELFF.

This clone was detected a few times. The J gene is TRBJ1-1, the V gene TRBV15, with unresolved D. Germline V gene lookup returns CDR1 LNHNV and CDR2 YYDKDF (reference sequence). The CDR3 extends over 13 amino acids. The V gene lost 4 bases and the J gene lost 2 bases, with 8 bases spanning the gap. CDR3 residues: CATSITANTEAFF. The CDR3 DNA is TGTGCCACCAGCATTACAGCAAACACTGAAGCTTTCTTT.

This clone was observed a handful of times. The rearrangement joins TRBV2 to TRBJ2-5; D remains unclear. Germline V gives CDR1 SNHLY, CDR2 FYNNEI. The CDR3 runs 11 residues. V was pared by 4 bases and J by 2 bases, with 2 bases between. The CDR3 sequence: CASSAQETQYF. The CDR3 nucleotides read TGTGCCAGCAGTGCACAAGAGACCCAGTACTTC.

This chain uses TRBV2 with TRBJ2-5, with 11 bases identical to TRBD2. Germline trimming cut 5 bases from V and 5 bases from J; bases unmatched to any gene: 7. Germline V lookup: CDR1 SNHLY, CDR2 FYNNEI. The CDR3 spans 15 residues. CDR3 protein: CASSPLAGVWETQYF. DNA for the CDR3: TGTGCCAGCAGTCCACTAGCGGGAGTATGGGAGACCCAGTACTTC.

This chain uses TRBV10-3 with TRBJ2-7; D not resolved. The CDR3 length is 15 residues. V was cut by 2 bases and J by 2 bases, with 13 bases left in between. In germline, CDR1 is ENHRY, CDR2 SYGVKD. CDR3 DNA: TGTGCCATCAGTGAGGCCCCAGGTTCTACCTACGAGCAGTACTTC. It yields the protein CAISEAPGSTYEQYF.

The sample holds a few counts of this clone. One junction end disagrees with the germline gene, perhaps due to a read error. The rearrangement joins TRBV2 to TRBJ2-7; TRBD1 matches at 7 bases. Germline values: CDR1 SNHLY, CDR2 FYNNEI. CDR3 length: 12 residues. CDR3 amino acids: CASSADRAPLDF. The DNA for the CDR3 is TGTGCCAGCAGTGCTGACAGGGCCCCCTTAGACTTC.

The V gene is TRBV18, the J gene TRBJ1-4, with TRBD1 as a possible D gene (5 bases). Trimming cost V 5 bases and J 5 bases, with 18 bases left between them. The V gene's germline CDR1 is KGHSH and CDR2 LQKENI. The CDR3 contains 16 residues. The CDR3 DNA reads TGTGCCAGCTCAGTCCAAACCGGGACTGCAAATGAAAAACTGTTTTTT. It codes for CASSVQTGTANEKLFF.

The genes are TRBV28 and TRBJ2-7; 7 bases are shared with TRBD1. In germline, CDR1 is MDHEN, CDR2 SYDVKM. The CDR3 extends over 14 amino acids. J gave up 2 bases and V 6 bases, and 7 bases lay outside the gene matches. This CDR3 is CASRDSGQTYEQYF. Written as DNA, the CDR3 is TGTGCCAGCAGAGACTCGGGACAGACCTACGAGCAGTACTTC.

This clone was detected a few times. V gene TRBV29-1 combines with J gene TRBJ1-2, with D possibly being TRBD1 (6 bases). Looked up from germline, CDR1 is SQVTM and CDR2 is ANQGSEA. Trimming shortened V by 6 bases and J by 7 bases, and 27 bases separated the two germline ends. The CDR3 sequence is 16 residues long. CDR3 sequence (DNA): TGCAGCGTGGCGGCAACAGGGAGTAGATCGGGAGGTGGCTACACCTTC. Translation: CSVAATGSRSGGGYTF.

This clone was recorded a few times. V gene TRBV5-1 combines with J gene TRBJ2-7; D is unresolved. The CDR3 spans 11 residues. The ends were cut back, 0 bases at V and 6 bases at J, with 4 bases in the middle. CDR1 is SGHRS, CDR2 YFSETQ, per germline. The CDR3 loop reads CASSLAGEQYF. CDR3 bases: TGCGCCAGCAGCTTGGCAGGCGAGCAGTACTTC.

This clone came up a few times. J is TRBJ1-1 and V is TRBV16; D gene ambiguous. This CDR3 is built from 14 residues. V lost 4 bases and J 5 bases, leaving 14 bases between the germline ends. Germline V CDR1 and CDR2: KGHSY, FQNENV. The DNA of the CDR3 is TGTGCCAGCAGCCTCGGAGCGGGAGGTACTGAAGCTTTCTTT. It specifies CASSLGAGGTEAFF.

This clone has a handful of counts. The chain couples TRBV4-2 to TRBJ2-1; TRBD2 agrees at 8 bases. The CDR3 totals 14 residues. Germline CDR1 and CDR2: LGHNA and YNFKEQ. J was trimmed by 6 bases and V by 5 bases; bases with no gene match: 6. This CDR3 reads CASSSAGEGNEQFF. The CDR3 region has the DNA TGTGCCAGCAGCTCAGCGGGAGAGGGCAATGAGCAGTTCTTC.

This clone occurred a few times. This chain joins TRBV4-1 and TRBJ2-5, with D possibly TRBD2 on 5 matching bases. Germline CDR1 reads MGHRA; CDR2 reads YSYEKL. The CDR3 has 13 amino acids. Deletions cut 0 bases from V and 5 bases from J, with 7 bases between. The chain's CDR3 is CASSQDWRETQYF. Written as DNA, the CDR3 is TGCGCCAGCAGCCAAGATTGGAGGGAGACCCAGTACTTC.

A few counts support this clone. V gene TRBV6-5 combines with J gene TRBJ2-7; 10 positions match TRBD1. CDR1 MNHEY and CDR2 SVGAGI come from the germline V gene. Germline trimming cut 6 bases from V and 4 bases from J; bases unmatched to any gene: 6. CDR3 length equals 14 residues. CDR3 sequence reads: CASSHRDRGYEQYF. CDR3 DNA sequence: TGTGCCAGCAGCCACCGGGACAGGGGTTACGAGCAGTACTTC.

This clone was counted once. The chain has TRBV28 and TRBJ1-3; possible D gene TRBD1, 5 bases. V was trimmed by 3 bases and J by 5 bases, leaving 14 bases between them. This CDR3 has 15 amino acids. In germline, CDR1 is MDHEN, CDR2 SYDVKM. CDR3 loop: CASSFTQVTRNTIYF. The CDR3 DNA reads as TGTGCCAGCAGTTTTACACAGGTGACACGAAACACCATATATTTT.

V and J are TRBV2 and TRBJ1-6, with D possibly being TRBD1 (6 bases). Germline V lookup: CDR1 SNHLY, CDR2 FYNNEI. This CDR3 spans 15 amino acids. CDR3 loop: CVSATDSLYNSPLHF. CDR3 bases: TGTGTCTCAGCGACGGACAGCCTCTATAATTCACCCCTCCACTTT.

J is TRBJ2-7 and V is TRBV7-2, with a weak D call TRBD1 (5 bases). In germline, CDR1 is SGHTA, CDR2 FQGNSA. This CDR3 is 11 amino acids long. V dropped 4 bases and J dropped 12 bases, with 13 bases sitting between them. CDR3 sequence (DNA): TGTGCCAGCAGCTCTGGTCCCAGGGCGTACTTC. Its protein product is CASSSGPRAYF.

V usage is TRBV5-1 and J usage is TRBJ2-3; TRBD1 matches 7 bases. This CDR3 is 15 amino acids long. Trimming took 1 base from V and 2 from J; bases not matched to a gene: 4. CDR1 and CDR2 (germline): SGHRS, YFSETQ. Here the CDR3 reads CASSLIGGLTDTQYF. The CDR3 DNA sequence: TGCGCCAGCAGCTTGATAGGGGGCCTCACAGATACGCAGTATTTT.

By its share, this clone is medium-sized (0.01 to 0.1%). The V and J genes are TRBV6-5 and TRBJ2-1; 10 bases are shared with TRBD2. Trimming took 6 bases from V and 7 from J; bases not matched to a gene: 3. Germline CDR1 is MNHEY and CDR2 is SVGAGI. The CDR3 has 13 amino acids. This CDR3 reads CASRGSGRNEQFF. The CDR3 DNA reads as TGTGCCAGCAGGGGTAGCGGGAGGAATGAGCAGTTCTTC.

V and J are TRBV5-1 and TRBJ2-5; 9 bases agree with TRBD2. The germline V gene encodes CDR1 SGHRS and CDR2 YFSETQ. V lost 3 bases and J lost 1; bases outside the gene matches: 7. This CDR3 is 16 amino acids long. The CDR3 nucleotides read TGCGCCAGCAGCTCCCCGGGCGGGGGGGTCCAAGAGACCCAGTACTTC. Its translation: CASSSPGGGVQETQYF.

The chain joins TRBV4-2 to TRBJ2-1, with 14 positions matching TRBD2. Germline V gives CDR1 LGHNA, CDR2 YNFKEQ. The junction had 7 bases not matched to a gene; V was cut back by 5 bases and J by 7 bases. This CDR3 contains 16 residues. This CDR3 is CASSVRLAGGGNEQFF. CDR3 DNA: TGTGCCAGCAGCGTTAGACTAGCGGGAGGGGGGAATGAGCAGTTCTTC.

This clone has only a few counts. This chain joins TRBV28 and TRBJ1-1; perhaps TRBD1 as D (5 bases). V shed 8 bases and J shed 7 bases, with 17 bases lying between them. Per germline, CDR1 MDHEN and CDR2 SYDVKM. The CDR3 has 13 residues. DNA for the CDR3: TGTGCCAGCGGGCCCCGGTGGGGCGATGAAGCTTTCTTT. Protein product: CASGPRWGDEAFF.

The sample holds a few counts of this clone. The rearrangement links TRBV5-1 to TRBJ1-4, with D unresolved. Germline V lookup: CDR1 SGHRS, CDR2 YFSETQ. This CDR3 is built from 16 residues. Between the trimmed V and J ends, which lost 0 bases and 3 bases, there was a span of 12 bases. The CDR3 DNA follows: TGCGCCAGCAGCTTGGCCAACGGTGCGGCTAATGAAAAACTGTTTTTT. Protein: CASSLANGAANEKLFF.

The chain links TRBV6-1 to TRBJ1-5, with 10 bases lining up with TRBD1. The germline V gene has CDR1 MNHNS and CDR2 SASEGT. The CDR3 totals 14 residues. Germline trimming cut 5 bases from V and 6 bases from J; bases unmatched to any gene: 4. CDR3 protein: CASSRQGAGQPQHF. CDR3 nucleotide sequence: TGTGCCAGCAGTCGACAGGGGGCGGGTCAGCCCCAGCATTTT.

This chain connects TRBV5-1 to TRBJ2-5, with TRBD2 matching over 14 bases. Trimming at V came to 5 bases and at J to 1 base, leaving 4 bases not matched to a gene. This CDR3 is 16 amino acids long. Germline CDR1 reads SGHRS; CDR2 reads YFSETQ. The CDR3 sequence: CASRIGLAGGQETQYF. In DNA, the CDR3 is TGCGCCAGCAGGATAGGACTAGCGGGGGGCCAAGAGACCCAGTACTTC.

This clone was detected only a few times. The CDR3 here is CASSPRQGANTGELFF. The DNA of the CDR3 is TGTGCCAGCAGCCCCCGACAGGGGGCGAACACCGGGGAGCTGTTTTTT. The chain couples TRBV7-2 to TRBJ2-2; 9 bases line up with TRBD1. Germline CDR1 SGHTA, CDR2 FQGNSA. The CDR3 is 16 amino acids. V lost 5 bases, J lost 0 bases, and 4 bases stayed unmatched.

There are a few counts of this clone. This chain links TRBV4-1 with TRBJ2-5; 8 nucleotides align to TRBD2. The junction had 6 bases not matched to a gene; V was cut back by 1 base and J by 5 bases. The CDR3 is 15 amino acids. Germline V gives CDR1 MGHRA, CDR2 YSYEKL. The CDR3: CASSQASGRAETQYF. The CDR3 DNA reads as TGCGCCAGCAGCCAAGCCTCCGGGAGGGCGGAGACCCAGTACTTC.